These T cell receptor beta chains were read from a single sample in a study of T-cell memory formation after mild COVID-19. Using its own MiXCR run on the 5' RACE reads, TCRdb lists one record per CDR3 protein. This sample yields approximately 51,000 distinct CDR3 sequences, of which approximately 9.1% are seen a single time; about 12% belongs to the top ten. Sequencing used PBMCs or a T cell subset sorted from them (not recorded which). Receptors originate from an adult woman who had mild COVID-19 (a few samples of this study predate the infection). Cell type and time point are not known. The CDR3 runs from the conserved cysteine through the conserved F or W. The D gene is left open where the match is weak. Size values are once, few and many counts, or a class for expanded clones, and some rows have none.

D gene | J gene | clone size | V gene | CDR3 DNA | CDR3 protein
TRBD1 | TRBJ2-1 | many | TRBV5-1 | TGCGCCAGCAGCTCCTGGACAGGGCATTCTGAAAATGAGCAGTTCTTC | CASSSWTGHSENEQFF
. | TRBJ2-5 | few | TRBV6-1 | TGTGCCAGCAGACCCTTGAACGGACAAGAGACCCAGTACTTC | CASRPLNGQETQYF
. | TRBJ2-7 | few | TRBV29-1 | TGCAGCGTTGTAGGCGGGAACTCCTACGAGCAGTACTTC | CSVVGGNSYEQYF
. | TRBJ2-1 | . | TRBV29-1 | TGCAGCGTTGAGGGCAGAGTCCGTACAGGTGAGCAGTTCTTC | CSVEGRVRTGEQFF
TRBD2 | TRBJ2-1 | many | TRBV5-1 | TGCGCCAGCAGCTTGGAAGGTAGCGGGAGACGCAGCGAGCAGTTCTTC | CASSLEGSGRRSEQFF
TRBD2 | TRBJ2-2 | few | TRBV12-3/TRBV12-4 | TGTGCCAGCAGCAGGACTAGCGGGTCCACCGGGGAGCTGTTTTTT | CASSRTSGSTGELFF
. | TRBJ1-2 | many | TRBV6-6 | TGTGCCAGCAGTTACGGCTCTGGGAAACTCTATGGCTACACCTTC | CASSYGSGKLYGYTF
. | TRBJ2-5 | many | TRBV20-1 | TGCAGTGCTAGCTATAGCGGCCCATTAAGATACCCGACCCAGTACTTC | CSASYSGPLRYPTQYF
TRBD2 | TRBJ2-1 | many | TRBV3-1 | TGTGCCAGCAGCCCGACTAGCGGGAGACATGAGCAGTTCTTC | CASSPTSGRHEQFF
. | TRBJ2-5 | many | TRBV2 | TGTGCCAGCTTAGTGAGTAACATGGAGACCCAGTACTTC | CASLVSNMETQYF
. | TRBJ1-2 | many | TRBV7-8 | TGTGCCAGCATGGGACTAACTAACTATGGCTACACCTTC | CASMGLTNYGYTF
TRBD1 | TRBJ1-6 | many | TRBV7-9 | TGTGCCAGCAGCCGTGACGACAGGGGACATTCACCCCTCCACTTT | CASSRDDRGHSPLHF
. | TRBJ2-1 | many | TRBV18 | TGTGCCAGCTCACTCCATTTGGTTGGCCCGACCTACAATGAGCAGTTCTTC | CASSLHLVGPTYNEQFF
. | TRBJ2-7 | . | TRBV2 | TGTGCCAGCAGTCGGGACAACCGCAACGAGCAGTACTTC | CASSRDNRNEQYF
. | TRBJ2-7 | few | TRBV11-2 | TGTGCCAGCAGCTCCGGGACCTACGAGCAGTACTTC | CASSSGTYEQYF
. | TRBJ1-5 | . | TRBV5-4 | TGTGCCAGCAGCTCGGACAAGAATCAGCCCCAGCATTTT | CASSSDKNQPQHF
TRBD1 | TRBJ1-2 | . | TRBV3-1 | TGTGCCAGCAGCCAAGTGGGGGACAGGGGGCGAGAGAACTATGGCTACACCTTC | CASSQVGDRGRENYGYTF
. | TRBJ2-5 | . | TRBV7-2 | TGTGCCAGCAGCTTAGTAGGCTCGACGGGAGCAGAGACCCAGTACTTC | CASSLVGSTGAETQYF
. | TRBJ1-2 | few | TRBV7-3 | TGTGCCAGCAGCTTATCTGGGACGGTGAACTATGGCTACACCTTC | CASSLSGTVNYGYTF
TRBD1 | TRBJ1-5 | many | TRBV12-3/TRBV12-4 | TGTGCCAGCAGTTCACCCCCGGGAGGCAGGGGGCCTGATCAGCCCCAGCATTTT | CASSSPPGGRGPDQPQHF
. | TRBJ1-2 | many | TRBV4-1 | TGCGCCAGAGTCGTTGTGTGGGCAGCTGGCTACACCTTC | CARVVVWAAGYTF
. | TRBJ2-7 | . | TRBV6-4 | TGTGCCAGCAGTGTCGGGGTCCACGGCTCCTACGAGCAGTACTTC | CASSVGVHGSYEQYF
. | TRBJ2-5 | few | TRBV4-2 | TGTGCCAGCAGCCAATCCCCCGCCGAAGAGACCCAGTACTTC | CASSQSPAEETQYF
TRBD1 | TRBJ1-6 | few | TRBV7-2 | TGTGCCAGCAGCTTACAGGGGGGGGTTGCCAATTCACCCCTCCACTTT | CASSLQGGVANSPLHF
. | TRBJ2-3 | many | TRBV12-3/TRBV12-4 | TGTGCCAGCAGTCCCAGCGGGGATACGCAGTATTTT | CASSPSGDTQYF
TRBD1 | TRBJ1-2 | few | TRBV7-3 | TGTGCCAGCAGTTTGACAGGGGGCGGTGCTGGCTACACCTTC | CASSLTGGGAGYTF
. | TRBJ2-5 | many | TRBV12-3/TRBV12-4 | TGTGCCAGCAGTTTCGGGGGGCTGACCCAGTACTTC | CASSFGGLTQYF
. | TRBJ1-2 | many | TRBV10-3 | TGTGCCATCACTGGGGGGCAGAACAAGAACTATGGCTACACCTTC | CAITGGQNKNYGYTF
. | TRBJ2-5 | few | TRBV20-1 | TGCAGTGCCGCCCGGGAGACCCAGTACTTC | CSAARETQYF
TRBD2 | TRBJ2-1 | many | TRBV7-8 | TGTGCCAGCAGCCCCACCGGGACTAGCAGCTACAATGAGCAGTTCTTC | CASSPTGTSSYNEQFF
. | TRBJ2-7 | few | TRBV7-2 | TGTGCCAGCAGCTTAGAACAGCTGTCCTCCTACGAGCAGTACTTC | CASSLEQLSSYEQYF
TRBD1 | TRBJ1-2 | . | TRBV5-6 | TGTGCCAGCAGCGCCACCCGGGACAGGGGCTATGGCTACACCTTC | CASSATRDRGYGYTF
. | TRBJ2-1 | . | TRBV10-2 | TGCGCCAGCAGTAGAGTGGGCTCCCCCTACAATGAGCAGTTCTTC | CASSRVGSPYNEQFF
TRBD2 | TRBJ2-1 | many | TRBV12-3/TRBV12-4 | TGTGCCAGCAGCCCCAGCGGGGGATTCAGGGAGCAGTTCTTC | CASSPSGGFREQFF
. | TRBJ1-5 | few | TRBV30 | TGTGCCTGGAGTAGGGGGATCGATCAGCCCCAGCATTTT | CAWSRGIDQPQHF
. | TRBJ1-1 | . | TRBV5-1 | TGCGCCAGCAGCTTAAGGGAATCGAACACTGAAGCTTTCTTT | CASSLRESNTEAFF